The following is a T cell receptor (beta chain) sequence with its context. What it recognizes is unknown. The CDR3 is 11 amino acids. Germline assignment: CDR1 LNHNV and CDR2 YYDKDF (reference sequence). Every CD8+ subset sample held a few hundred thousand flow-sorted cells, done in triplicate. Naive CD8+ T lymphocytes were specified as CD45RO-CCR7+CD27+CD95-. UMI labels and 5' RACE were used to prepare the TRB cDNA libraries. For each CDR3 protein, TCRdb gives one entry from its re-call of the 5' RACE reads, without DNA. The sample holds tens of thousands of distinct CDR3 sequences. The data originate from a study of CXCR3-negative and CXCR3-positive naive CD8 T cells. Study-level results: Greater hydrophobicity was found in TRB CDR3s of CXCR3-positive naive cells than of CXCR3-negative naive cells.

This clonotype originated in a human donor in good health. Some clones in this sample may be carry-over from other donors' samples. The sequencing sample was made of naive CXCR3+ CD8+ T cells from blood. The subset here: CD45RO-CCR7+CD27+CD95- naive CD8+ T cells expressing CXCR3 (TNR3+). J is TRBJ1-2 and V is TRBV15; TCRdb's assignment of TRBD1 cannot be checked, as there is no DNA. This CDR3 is CATGEYYGYTF.